This T cell receptor (beta chain) was recorded in a study of blood T cell repertoires in COVID-19. The overall study: Both acute and convalescent COVID-19 samples were obtained from the United States, Italy and Spain. The cDNA or gDNA used as material had been derived from T cells, B-cell-depleted T cells, or PBMCs.

In the authors' methods: Amplifying reference gene primers gave estimates of nucleated cell counts. This table comes from immunoSEQ multiplex PCR, and its TCRdb copy is limited to in-frame clones, with some not included. From that table come the V and J calls and clone size; the DNA was used to work out D and trimming. The table includes about 370,000 clones, more than 80% detected once. Patients in Seattle were enrolled during active infection, then followed longitudinally. Germline lookup yields CDR1 SGHRS and CDR2 YFSETQ. With V trimmed by 0 bases and J by 2 bases, 13 bases remained unmatched. The CDR3 has 20 residues.

The origin of this receptor is a woman aged 30 to 39 with COVID-19, enrolled during active disease. Specimen: peripheral blood. The chain joins TRBV5-1 to TRBJ2-3, with 12 bases that match TRBD2. The CDR3: CASSLDGLAGRLPLTDTQYF. In DNA form, the CDR3 reads TGCGCCAGCAGCTTGGATGGACTAGCGGGGCGCCTACCCCTCACAGATACGCAGTATTTT.